A single sample is the source of the 30 T cell receptor beta chains below, sequenced in a study of Tregs in tolerant kidney transplant recipients. TCRdb's table, derived via immunoSEQ multiplex PCR, lists solely in-frame clones and lacks some. This sample carries 69,000 or so clones, approximately 88% of them seen once, and the ten largest clones take around 0.38%. The material was CD4+ T cells from blood, obtained before the transplant. The receptors were sampled from a human donor who received a combined kidney and bone marrow transplant.

The chain carries TRBV5-1 and TRBJ2-3; 10 positions match TRBD2. The CDR3 covers 17 residues. V shed 0 bases and J 3 bases; nucleotides not matched to a gene: 7. Germline CDR1 SGHRS, CDR2 YFSETQ. CDR3 nucleotides: TGCGCCAGCAGCTTGGCACCTAGCGGGAGTTTTACAGATACGCAGTATTTT. Its protein is CASSLAPSGSFTDTQYF.

This sequence joins TRBV29-1 and TRBJ2-4; D might be TRBD1 (5 bases). The CDR3 has 15 amino acids. Trimming left V 3 bases short and J 0 bases short, with 12 bases between. Germline V CDR1 and CDR2: SQVTM, ANQGSEA. Here the CDR3 reads CSVEFPTVAKNIQYF. In DNA, the CDR3 is TGCAGCGTTGAGTTCCCGACAGTAGCCAAAAACATTCAGTACTTC. The variable domain in full, completed from reference TRBV29-1 and TRBJ2-4, reads SAVISQKPSRDICQRGTSLTIQCQVDSQVTMMFWYRQQPGQSLTLIATANQGSEATYESGFVIDKFPISRPNLTFSTLTVSNMSPEDSSIYLCSVEFPTVAKNIQYFGAGTRLSVL.

This clone was counted a few times. The chain joins TRBV5-4 to TRBJ1-1; 7 bases line up with TRBD1. The germline CDR1 and CDR2 sequences are SGHNT and YYREEE (reference sequence). V shed 4 bases, J shed 4 bases, and the junction held 10 bases outside the gene matches. This CDR3 region has 15 residues. The DNA of the CDR3 is TGTGCCAGCAGCATCGACAGGGTAATAGGCACTGAAGCTTTCTTT. Protein product: CASSIDRVIGTEAFF.

The chain uses TRBV6-1 and TRBJ2-5; D ambiguous. Germline CDR1 is MNHNS and CDR2 is SASEGT. CDR3 length: 14 amino acids. V lost 1 base and J lost 2, with 8 bases in between. The CDR3 DNA reads as TGTGCCAGCAGTGAAGTGGGCGTTCAAGAGACCCAGTACTTC. Amino acids: CASSEVGVQETQYF.

The chain combines TRBV7-2 with TRBJ2-2; TRBD2 aligns across 7 bases. The CDR3 covers 13 residues. Germline loops: CDR1 SGHTA, CDR2 FQGNSA. The V segment lost 8 bases and the J segment 11 bases; nucleotides outside the gene matches: 11. DNA for the CDR3: TGTGCCAGCGACCTTGGGTCGGGGGGTGAGCTGTTTTTT. Protein: CASDLGSGGELFF.

V and J are TRBV11-2 and TRBJ2-7, with D possibly matching TRBD2 (6 bases). CDR1 is SGHAT, CDR2 FQNNGV, per germline. The CDR3 spans 16 residues. V lost 3 bases to trimming and J lost 4 bases, with 19 bases between them. CDR3 nucleotides: TGTGCCAGCAGCTTTGGCGGGATAAGAGTTTTGTACGAGCAGTACTTC. Protein product: CASSFGGIRVLYEQYF.

This CDR3 is CASSVGQIITDTQYF. The CDR3, as DNA: TGTGCCAGCAGTGTGGGACAGATTATCACAGATACGCAGTATTTT. This chain links TRBV6-1 with TRBJ2-3; TRBD1 matches 7 bases. The V and J ends lost 4 bases and 2 bases, in that order; junction bases with no gene match: 6. The CDR3 extends over 15 amino acids. The germline V gene encodes CDR1 MNHNS and CDR2 SASEGT.

The chain joins TRBV18 to TRBJ2-7; D unclear. The CDR3 extends over 14 amino acids. The V and J ends lost 0 bases and 2 bases respectively, with 8 bases between them. Germline CDR1 KGHSH, CDR2 LQKENI. The CDR3 protein is CASSPPYGPYEQYF. CDR3 bases: TGTGCCAGCTCACCACCCTACGGTCCCTACGAGCAGTACTTC.

A note on this clone: The germline gene is not matched at one end of the junction; a read error may be the cause. This chain connects TRBV7-7 to TRBJ2-1; 13 bases line up with TRBD2. The CDR3 loop spans 15 amino acids. Germline CDR1 SSHAT, CDR2 FNYEAQ (reference sequence). CDR3 in DNA: TGTGCTAGCAGCCATGGACTAGCGGGAGTTCAAGAGCAGTTCTTC. As protein: CASSHGLAGVQEQFF.

J is TRBJ2-3 and V is TRBV5-1; 8 positions match TRBD1. With V trimmed by 3 bases and J by 2 bases, 11 bases remained unmatched. Per germline, CDR1 SGHRS and CDR2 YFSETQ. The CDR3 is made up of 17 amino acids. CDR3 sequence reads: CASSSTKRQGNTDTQYF. CDR3 DNA sequence: TGCGCCAGCAGCTCTACTAAAAGACAGGGGAACACAGATACGCAGTATTTT.

The CDR3 sequence is CASGQGADTQYF. CDR3 sequence (DNA): TGTGCCAGCGGACAGGGGGCAGATACGCAGTATTTT. V usage is TRBV19 and J usage is TRBJ2-3, with TRBD1 matching 10 bases. J lost 4 bases, V lost 9 bases, and 1 base had no gene match. Germline lookup yields CDR1 LNHDA and CDR2 SQIVND (reference sequence). There are 12 residues in the CDR3.

The genes are TRBV18 and TRBJ2-3; TRBD2 aligns across 9 bases. V trimming: 4 bases; J trimming: 4 bases; junction bases outside the gene matches: 9. The CDR3 runs 16 residues. CDR1 is KGHSH and CDR2 is LQKENI in the germline V gene. The DNA of the CDR3 is TGTGCCAGCTCACAGTTCTCTAGCGGGAAGCCAGATACGCAGTATTTT. It specifies CASSQFSSGKPDTQYF.

This rearrangement joins TRBV6-1 to TRBJ2-1, with 7 bases that match TRBD2. Germline lookup yields CDR1 MNHNS and CDR2 SASEGT. The ends lost 4 bases at V and 2 bases at J; junction bases unmatched: 2. The CDR3 is 14 amino acids. This chain's CDR3 is CASSVGRPYNEQFF. The CDR3 nucleotides are TGTGCCAGCAGTGTCGGGAGGCCCTACAATGAGCAGTTCTTC.

With regard to this clone: The junction differs from germline at one of its ends, possibly a read error. The gene calls are TRBV11-2 and TRBJ1-2; D is perhaps TRBD1 (5 bases). Germline V gives CDR1 SGHAT, CDR2 FQNNGV. This CDR3 comprises 12 residues. The DNA for the CDR3 is TGTGCCAGCAGCTTACGCGGGGGGTCAGAGAACTTC. The encoded protein is CASSLRGGSENF.

The chain has TRBV18 and TRBJ1-3, with no clear D. Trimming left V 3 bases short and J 0 bases short, with 12 bases between. The CDR3 spans 16 residues. CDR1 is KGHSH, CDR2 LQKENI, per germline. CDR3 region: CASSPLDSYSGNTIYF. For the CDR3, the DNA is TGTGCCAGCTCACCCCTAGACTCCTACTCTGGAAACACCATATATTTT.

The chain employs TRBV14 and TRBJ1-2, with D perhaps TRBD1 (5 bases). Germline assignment: CDR1 SGHDN and CDR2 FVKESK. The germline V and J ends were trimmed by 2 bases and 4 bases, with 17 bases remaining between them. This CDR3 spans 16 amino acids. CDR3 nucleotide sequence: TGTGCCAGCAGCCAAACTGTCCAGGGCACGGGCTATGGCTACACCTTC. As protein: CASSQTVQGTGYGYTF.

This clone has a single count. The chain couples TRBV30 to TRBJ1-1; the D gene is possibly TRBD1 (6 bases). The ends were cut back, 4 bases at V and 3 bases at J, with 9 bases in the middle. Germline V gene sequence: CDR1 GTSNPN, CDR2 SVGIG (reference sequence). The CDR3 is made up of 12 amino acids. The CDR3 nucleotides read TGTGCCTGGACAGGGGATGACACTGAAGCTTTCTTT. Protein product: CAWTGDDTEAFF. Together with reference TRBV30 and TRBJ1-1, the CDR3 gives the full variable domain: SQTIHQWPATLVQPVGSPLSLECTVEGTSNPNLYWYRQAAGRGLQLLFYSVGIGQISSEVPQNLSASRPQDRQFILSSKKLLLSDSGFYLCAWTGDDTEAFFGQGTRLTVV.

The chain combines TRBV5-1 with TRBJ2-7, with D possibly TRBD2 on 7 matching bases. This CDR3 is built from 13 residues. Germline V lookup: CDR1 SGHRS, CDR2 YFSETQ. The V and J ends lost 1 base and 6 bases respectively, with 11 bases between them. The CDR3 loop reads CASSLQGRGEQYF. The DNA for the CDR3 is TGCGCCAGCAGCTTGCAGGGGAGGGGCGAGCAGTACTTC. The whole variable domain, filled in from reference TRBV5-1 and TRBJ2-7, reads KAGVTQTPRYLIKTRGQQVTLSCSPISGHRSVSWYQQTPGQGLQFLFEYFSETQRNKGNFPGRFSGRQFSNSRSEMNVSTLELGDSALYLCASSLQGRGEQYFGPGTRLTVT.

V is TRBV29-1 and J is TRBJ2-1; 11 nucleotides line up with TRBD2. The CDR3 totals 12 residues. The germline gives CDR1 SQVTM, CDR2 ANQGSEA. V lost 2 bases to trimming and J lost 10 bases; unmatched junction nucleotides: 1. CDR3 loop: CSVELAGGEQFF. CDR3 coding DNA: TGCAGCGTTGAACTAGCGGGAGGCGAGCAGTTCTTC.

V is TRBV28 and J is TRBJ1-4; D is possibly TRBD1 (6 bases). V shed 5 bases and J shed 3 bases, with 16 bases lying between them. The CDR3 contains 16 residues. The germline gives CDR1 MDHEN, CDR2 SYDVKM. The CDR3 coding sequence is TGTGCCAGCAGTCCTTGGACAGCCATCTCTAATGAAAAACTGTTTTTT. It translates to CASSPWTAISNEKLFF.

V is TRBV7-2 and J is TRBJ1-2, with 7 bases lining up with TRBD1. The CDR3 loop spans 14 amino acids. In germline, CDR1 is SGHTA, CDR2 FQGNSA. V lost 5 bases to trimming and J lost 5 bases; unmatched junction nucleotides: 8. The CDR3 nucleotides are TGTGCCAGCAGCCCGGGGACAGCTTATTATGGCTACACCTTC. Its protein product is CASSPGTAYYGYTF. The full variable domain, with the rest looked up from reference TRBV7-2 and TRBJ1-2, is GAGVSQSPSNKVTEKGKDVELRCDPISGHTALYWYRQSLGQGLEFLIYFQGNSAPDKSGLPSDRFSAERTGGSVSTLTIQRTQQEDSAVYLCASSPGTAYYGYTFGSGTRLTVV.

This rearrangement joins TRBV7-3 to TRBJ2-6; no clear D. In germline, CDR1 is SGHTA, CDR2 FQGTGA. The CDR3 runs 14 residues. Deletions cut 5 bases from V and 0 bases from J, with 5 bases between. CDR3 amino acids: CASSPSSGANVLTF. CDR3 in DNA: TGTGCCAGCAGCCCCTCCTCTGGGGCCAACGTCCTGACTTTC.

This clone appeared once. This sequence joins TRBV28 and TRBJ2-1, with D maybe TRBD1 (6 bases). The CDR3 runs to 13 residues. Germline lookup yields CDR1 MDHEN and CDR2 SYDVKM. Trimming left V 6 bases short and J 0 bases short, with 6 bases between. Written as DNA, the CDR3 is TGTGCCAGCAGGGACAGCTCCTACAATGAGCAGTTCTTC. This encodes CASRDSSYNEQFF.

The rearrangement links TRBV7-6 to TRBJ2-7; 11 bases are shared with TRBD1. Germline CDR1 reads SGHVS; CDR2 reads FNYEAQ. V shed 5 bases, J shed 5 bases, and the junction held 5 bases outside the gene matches. The CDR3 consists of 14 residues. The CDR3 loop reads CASSQDRGPDEQYF. CDR3 nucleotides: TGTGCCAGCAGCCAGGACAGGGGGCCCGACGAGCAGTACTTC.

The J gene is TRBJ2-7, the V gene TRBV6-5; D possibly corresponds to TRBD2 (6 bases). Germline V CDR1 and CDR2: MNHEY, SVGAGI. CDR3 length equals 15 residues. Trimming shortened V by 8 bases and J by 0 bases, and 17 bases separated the two germline ends. CDR3 DNA sequence: TGTGCCAGCGGGTCGCAGGCGGGACTCTCCTACGAGCAGTACTTC. This gives the protein CASGSQAGLSYEQYF.

The rearrangement links TRBV5-1 to TRBJ1-5; TRBD1 aligns across 7 bases. Germline CDR1 is SGHRS and CDR2 is YFSETQ. Trimming took 0 bases from V and 3 from J; bases not matched to a gene: 3. This CDR3 comprises 15 residues. The CDR3 DNA is TGCGCCAGCAGCTTGGGACAGGGCCCCAATCAGCCCCAGCATTTT. Translation: CASSLGQGPNQPQHF.

The V and J genes are TRBV15 and TRBJ2-3, with TRBD2 identical over 10 bases. CDR1 is LNHNV and CDR2 is YYDKDF in the germline V gene (reference sequence). V was pared by 3 bases and J by 6 bases, with 9 bases of the junction left unmatched. The CDR3 is 16 residues long. This CDR3 is CATSSILSGRPDTQYF. In DNA form, the CDR3 reads TGTGCCACCAGCAGCATACTTAGCGGGAGGCCCGATACGCAGTATTTT.

The chain couples TRBV19 to TRBJ1-5; D is perhaps TRBD1 (5 bases). The germline V gene encodes CDR1 LNHDA and CDR2 SQIVND (reference sequence). The CDR3 spans 15 residues. Trimming removed 3 bases at V and 2 bases at J, with 11 bases between. CDR3 loop: CASSMIGRGNQPQHF. The CDR3 bases are TGTGCCAGTAGTATGATAGGCAGGGGCAATCAGCCCCAGCATTTT.

The chain is built from TRBV11-1 and TRBJ2-7; D gene uncertain. The CDR3 extends over 13 amino acids. The germline V gene has CDR1 SGHAT and CDR2 FQDESV (reference sequence). The ends were cut back, 1 base at V and 3 bases at J, with 7 bases in the middle. CDR3 DNA: TGTGCCAGCAGCTTAGGGAGTTACTACGAGCAGTACTTC. This sequence encodes CASSLGSYYEQYF.

This clone has only one observation. The chain joins TRBV11-2 to TRBJ2-7, with D possibly TRBD2 on 6 matching bases. With 1 base removed from V and 0 bases from J, the gap between germline ends came to 19 bases. The CDR3 is 18 amino acids. CDR1 SGHAT and CDR2 FQNNGV come from the germline V gene. In DNA form, the CDR3 reads TGTGCCAGCAGCTTAGCGGGGCCACTAGCCAGCGGCTCCTACGAGCAGTACTTC. This codes for CASSLAGPLASGSYEQYF.